The rows below give T cell receptor beta chains drawn from one sample of a study of shared clonotypes between healthy human individuals. Method: immunoSEQ multiplex PCR; TCRdb's copy keeps in-frame clones and lacks some. The sample has fewer than 850,000 clones, around 96% seen once. The sample was naive CD8+ T cells sorted from blood. These receptors were collected from a man aged 25-45 years in good health. CDR3s leave out the opening cysteine and the closing phenylalanine or tryptophan. Fields, in order: CDR3 protein, V gene, J gene.

cdr3_aa: ASSFTIGGKHSTDTQY
v_call: TRBV7-9
j_call: TRBJ2-3

cdr3_aa: ASGLDWLRDISYEQY
v_call: TRBV12-5
j_call: TRBJ2-7

cdr3_aa: ASSYFSGRENEQF
v_call: TRBV6-5
j_call: TRBJ2-1

cdr3_aa: ASSLAYEQY
v_call: TRBV25-1
j_call: TRBJ2-7

cdr3_aa: ASSLQDRGFAEAF
v_call: TRBV5-1
j_call: TRBJ1-1

cdr3_aa: ASRSTDYEQY
v_call: TRBV6-6
j_call: TRBJ2-7

cdr3_aa: ASSEDALYNEQF
v_call: TRBV6-1
j_call: TRBJ2-1

cdr3_aa: ASSFADEAF
v_call: TRBV27
j_call: TRBJ1-1

cdr3_aa: ASSSDVAERPYEQY
v_call: TRBV28
j_call: TRBJ2-7

cdr3_aa: ASSLVTGRGNEQF
v_call: TRBV11-2
j_call: TRBJ2-1

cdr3_aa: ASRAPSGTDTQY
v_call: TRBV28
j_call: TRBJ2-3

cdr3_aa: ASSSYGRTLAGTDTQY
v_call: TRBV5-6
j_call: TRBJ2-3

cdr3_aa: ASSWPIIRDRGLAGNYEQY
v_call: TRBV7-8
j_call: TRBJ2-7

cdr3_aa: ATRPHRGGAGGNEQF
v_call: TRBV15
j_call: TRBJ2-1

cdr3_aa: SVAGTGISQGGYEQY
v_call: TRBV29-1
j_call: TRBJ2-7

cdr3_aa: ASSHGRGNEQY
v_call: TRBV4-1
j_call: TRBJ2-7

cdr3_aa: ASSPYPRDPGTGELF
v_call: TRBV7-9
j_call: TRBJ2-2

cdr3_aa: ASVLGLGTEAF
v_call: TRBV12-5
j_call: TRBJ1-1

cdr3_aa: ATSRDSGIEQY
v_call: TRBV15
j_call: TRBJ2-7

cdr3_aa: ATRLQGAATEAF
v_call: TRBV15
j_call: TRBJ1-1

cdr3_aa: ASSFTGNQPQH
v_call: TRBV5-6
j_call: TRBJ1-5

cdr3_aa: ASSSRRDRVSHEQY
v_call: TRBV7-2
j_call: TRBJ2-7

cdr3_aa: ASNRAGGPTDTQY
v_call: TRBV27
j_call: TRBJ2-3

cdr3_aa: ASSPTGSTGSNEQF
v_call: TRBV27
j_call: TRBJ2-1

cdr3_aa: ASSLSGNNQPQH
v_call: TRBV7-9
j_call: TRBJ1-5

cdr3_aa: ASPPSDGTGELF
v_call: TRBV18
j_call: TRBJ2-2

cdr3_aa: ASLGQGMTTQY
v_call: TRBV28
j_call: TRBJ2-3

cdr3_aa: ASAGTSYSDEQF
v_call: TRBV13
j_call: TRBJ2-1

cdr3_aa: ASSYSGGYGYT
v_call: TRBV6-5
j_call: TRBJ1-2

cdr3_aa: ASQGLTDTQY
v_call: TRBV27
j_call: TRBJ2-3